A selection of T cell receptor beta chains follows, all from one sample in a study of blood T cells in healthy people across ages. MiXCR, run by TCRdb on the 5' RACE reads, gives a single entry per CDR3 protein. Among 780,000 or so distinct CDR3 sequences listed, roughly 50% were seen once. Material: blood. Receptors originate from a man at least 80 years old in good health. Both conserved end residues are part of each CDR3. Fields, in order: D gene, V gene, clone size, J gene, CDR3 protein, CDR3 DNA. A D gene is named only where the DNA matches it firmly. Only part of the rows carry a size: once, few, many, or a class if the clone is expanded.

.,TRBV29-1,few,TRBJ2-7,CSVAWDISYEQYF,TGCAGCGTTGCCTGGGACATCTCCTACGAGCAGTACTTC
.,TRBV7-9,.,TRBJ1-2,CASSLEGGFDGYTF,TGTGCCAGCAGCTTAGAGGGGGGTTTCGATGGCTACACCTTC
TRBD1,TRBV5-1,.,TRBJ2-6,CASSLAPTGGGSGANVLTF,TGCGCCAGCAGCTTGGCGCCGACAGGGGGCGGTTCTGGGGCCAACGTCCTGACTTTC
.,TRBV30,.,TRBJ2-5,CAWTASVGETQYF,TGTGCCTGGACGGCTAGCGTTGGGGAGACCCAGTACTTC
TRBD1,TRBV5-1,.,TRBJ1-4,CASSLRPGQGAIGNEKLFF,TGCGCCAGCAGCTTGCGGCCGGGACAGGGGGCGATCGGTAATGAAAAACTGTTTTTT
TRBD2,TRBV24-1,.,TRBJ2-3,CATSDPQARGTRGGTDTQYF,TGTGCCACCAGTGATCCACAGGCCCGCGGGACTAGGGGAGGCACAGATACGCAGTATTTT
.,TRBV27,many,TRBJ2-7,CASSSAGSSYEQYF,TGTGCCAGCAGTTCTGCGGGAAGCTCCTACGAGCAGTACTTC
.,TRBV29-1,.,TRBJ2-7,CSVEASGVTPYEQYF,TGCAGCGTTGAAGCTTCGGGTGTGACCCCCTACGAGCAGTACTTC
.,TRBV25-1,.,TRBJ2-2,CASTYANTGELFF,TGTGCCAGCACCTACGCGAACACCGGGGAGCTGTTTTTT
TRBD1,TRBV24-1,.,TRBJ2-1,CATRGTGGMNEQFF,TGTGCCACCCGAGGGACAGGGGGAATGAATGAGCAGTTCTTC
.,TRBV28,few,TRBJ1-5,CASSPGQSTYSNQPQHF,TGTGCCAGCAGCCCAGGACAGTCAACGTATAGCAATCAGCCCCAGCATTTT
.,TRBV6-6,few,TRBJ1-2,CASSRSGANYGYTF,TGTGCCAGCAGTCGCTCGGGTGCTAACTATGGCTACACCTTC
.,TRBV4-1,.,TRBJ2-1,CASSGLILYNEQFF,TGCGCCAGCAGCGGACTGATTCTCTACAATGAGCAGTTCTTC
TRBD2,TRBV27,few,TRBJ2-5,CASTRLAGEETQYF,TGTGCCAGCACGCGACTAGCGGGAGAAGAGACCCAGTACTTC
TRBD2,TRBV6-1,few,TRBJ2-7,CASSPTRPRGTSGTFSYEQYF,TGTGCCAGCAGTCCCACGAGGCCACGGGGGACTAGCGGAACATTCAGCTACGAGCAGTACTTC
.,TRBV29-1,.,TRBJ2-3,CSVEGLLADTQYF,TGCAGCGTTGAAGGCCTCCTAGCGGATACGCAGTATTTT
.,TRBV6-1,.,TRBJ1-5,CASSELAIKQPQHF,TGTGCCAGCAGTGAACTTGCCATAAAACAGCCCCAGCATTTT
.,TRBV6-5,few,TRBJ2-5,CASQRGETQYF,TGTGCCAGCCAGCGAGGAGAGACCCAGTACTTC
.,TRBV7-9,.,TRBJ2-7,CASSQGTATYEQYF,TGTGCCAGCAGCCAAGGGACGGCTACCTACGAGCAGTACTTC
.,TRBV7-9,.,TRBJ2-5,CASSLLGAGRQETQYF,TGTGCCAGCAGCCTTTTGGGTGCGGGACGCCAAGAGACCCAGTACTTC
.,TRBV24-1,.,TRBJ1-6,CATSNTRDSPLHF,TGTGCCACCAGTAACACGCGGGATTCACCCCTCCACTTT
.,TRBV27,.,TRBJ2-1,CASSVKRYNEQFF,TGTGCCAGCAGTGTCAAGAGGTACAATGAGCAGTTCTTC
.,TRBV4-1,.,TRBJ2-5,CASSQDGGLYQETQYF,TGCGCCAGCAGCCAAGATGGGGGTTTGTATCAAGAGACCCAGTACTTC
.,TRBV5-1,few,TRBJ1-1,CASSLNGPKAFF,TGCGCCAGCAGCTTGAACGGCCCTAAAGCTTTCTTT
.,TRBV7-3,.,TRBJ2-5,CASSMEGNEQYF,TGTGCCAGCAGTATGGAGGGGAATGAGCAGTACTTC
TRBD2,TRBV9,.,TRBJ2-7,CASSAAGGPNNEQYF,TGTGCCAGCAGCGCCGCGGGGGGACCAAACAATGAGCAGTACTTC
TRBD2,TRBV28,.,TRBJ2-1,CASSSGLATNEQFF,TGTGCCAGCAGTTCGGGACTAGCGACAAATGAGCAGTTCTTC
TRBD2,TRBV10-2,.,TRBJ2-7,CASSDHSGGEQYF,TGCGCCAGCAGTGACCACAGCGGGGGCGAGCAGTACTTC
TRBD2,TRBV6-5,few,TRBJ2-1,CASSPRLALYNEQFF,TGTGCCAGCAGTCCCCGACTAGCGTTATACAATGAGCAGTTCTTC
.,TRBV10-1,once,TRBJ2-5,CASSEDPGRETQYF,TGCGCCAGCAGTGAAGACCCAGGACGAGAGACCCAGTACTTC
TRBD1,TRBV12-3/TRBV12-4,.,TRBJ1-6,CASSFGQGATSPLHF,TGTGCCAGCAGTTTCGGACAGGGGGCAACTTCACCCCTCCACTTT
.,TRBV28,.,TRBJ2-4,CASSFGRGEYF,TGTGCCAGCAGTTTCGGACGGGGAGAGTACTTC
.,TRBV2,few,TRBJ2-3,CASTRGTDTQYF,TGTGCCAGCACTAGGGGCACAGATACGCAGTATTTT
TRBD1,TRBV6-5,.,TRBJ2-7,CASSYSGQGLNEQYF,TGTGCCAGCAGTTACTCGGGACAGGGTTTGAACGAGCAGTACTTC
TRBD1,TRBV6-6,few,TRBJ2-3,CASSYRDRYAYF,TGTGCCAGCAGTTACCGGGACAGATACGCGTATTTT
.,TRBV20-1,once,TRBJ1-2,CSTTRPLDYGYTF,TGCAGTACTACCCGACCCCTAGACTATGGCTACACCTTC
TRBD2,TRBV6-2/TRBV6-3,few,TRBJ2-7,CASRRVMTSSTYEQYF,TGTGCCAGCAGGCGGGTCATGACTAGCTCAACCTACGAGCAGTACTTC
.,TRBV28,.,TRBJ2-1,CASSLGLSPYNEQFF,TGTGCCAGCAGTTTGGGACTCAGCCCCTACAATGAGCAGTTCTTC
TRBD2,TRBV29-1,.,TRBJ2-3,CSVNKPGLAGDRYAYF,TGCAGCGTGAATAAACCGGGACTAGCGGGAGATAGATACGCGTATTTT
.,TRBV5-1,few,TRBJ2-5,CASSLVSLQETQYF,TGCGCCAGCAGCTTAGTTTCCCTACAAGAGACCCAGTACTTC
TRBD1,TRBV20-1,once,TRBJ2-5,CSASFGTGETQYF,TGCAGTGCTAGTTTTGGGACAGGAGAGACCCAGTACTTC
TRBD2,TRBV12-3/TRBV12-4,.,TRBJ2-3,CASSLERGGLAGGRADTQYF,TGTGCCAGCAGTTTAGAGAGGGGAGGATTAGCGGGAGGCAGGGCAGATACGCAGTATTTT
TRBD1,TRBV5-1,.,TRBJ1-5,CASSPQGVGQPQHF,TGCGCCAGCAGCCCCCAGGGGGTGGGGCAGCCCCAGCATTTT
.,TRBV7-2,.,TRBJ1-2,CASSQGGAGTNYGYTF,TGTGCCAGCAGCCAAGGGGGGGCAGGGACCAACTATGGCTACACCTTC
.,TRBV7-2,.,TRBJ2-3,CASSPGREHRYAYF,TGTGCCAGCAGCCCGGGCAGGGAGCACAGATACGCGTATTTT
TRBD2,TRBV5-1,.,TRBJ2-6,CASSSSGRGSGANVLTF,TGCGCCAGCAGCTCTAGCGGGAGGGGATCTGGGGCCAACGTCCTGACTTTC
TRBD1,TRBV3-1,.,TRBJ2-1,CASSQAGTGGWEQFF,TGTGCCAGCAGCCAGGCCGGGACAGGGGGTTGGGAGCAGTTCTTC
.,TRBV29-1,.,TRBJ1-2,CSVKGTVGGYTF,TGCAGCGTTAAAGGCACAGTTGGTGGCTACACCTTC
.,TRBV7-2,few,TRBJ1-2,CASIGAIYGYTF,TGTGCCAGCATAGGAGCCATCTATGGCTACACCTTC
.,TRBV5-1,.,TRBJ2-7,CASSLDKGNEQYF,TGCGCCAGCAGCTTGGATAAGGGCAATGAGCAGTACTTC
TRBD2,TRBV7-8,.,TRBJ2-3,CASSSVAGGHRDAYF,TGTGCCAGCAGCTCGGTAGCGGGAGGGCACAGAGACGCGTATTTT
.,TRBV11-2,.,TRBJ1-2,CASSSLDGDGPSPTF,TGTGCCAGCAGCTCCCTAGATGGGGACGGACCCAGCCCCACCTTC
TRBD1,TRBV7-3,.,TRBJ2-1,CASSLDRVINEQFF,TGTGCCAGCAGCTTGGACAGGGTCATCAACGAGCAGTTCTTC
.,TRBV7-8,.,TRBJ1-6,CASSLEPVRSPLHF,TGTGCCAGCAGCTTAGAACCGGTGCGGTCACCCCTCCACTTT
.,TRBV6-2/TRBV6-3,.,TRBJ1-1,CASSQPRLVNTEAFF,TGTGCCAGCAGCCAACCCCGGTTAGTGAACACTGAAGCTTTCTTT
.,TRBV6-1,.,TRBJ2-1,CASERGEGYNEQFF,TGTGCCAGCGAACGGGGCGAGGGATACAATGAGCAGTTCTTC
TRBD2,TRBV20-1,few,TRBJ2-3,CSGLAELSTDTQYF,TGCAGTGGGCTAGCGGAACTTAGCACAGATACGCAGTATTTT